Following are 27 T cell receptor beta chains from one sample sequenced in a study of cytomegalovirus exposure and HLA in healthy donors listed by TCRdb under 2017. Library generation was performed with the immunoSEQ multiplex PCR assay. For the multiplex PCR, a mixture combining 60 forward primers for TCR Vbeta segments and 13 reverse primers for TCR Jbeta segments was used. TCRdb took over this immuneACCESS table, retaining in-frame rearrangements with V and J assigned. Such tables are incomplete; in checked studies, under half of the missing clones stem from an unresolved V gene, and the remainder is unexplained. This sample is represented by fewer than 250,000 clones; 60% to 80% of them were singletons. Under 2% of the sample is taken by the ten largest. Sequenced material: PBMCs. Receptors were obtained from a woman aged 25 to 45 in good health and CMV-seronegative.

The CDR3 nucleotides read TGTGCCAGCAGGGAACAGGAGAACACTGAAGCTTTCTTT. Its protein product is CASREQENTEAFF. This chain links TRBV7-6 with TRBJ1-1; possible D gene TRBD1, 5 bases. The CDR3 totals 13 residues. V lost 6 bases and J 1 base, leaving 9 bases between the germline ends. Germline CDR1 and CDR2: SGHVS and FNYEAQ.

The rearrangement joins TRBV5-1 to TRBJ2-3; TRBD2 matches 9 bases. Germline-derived CDR1 and CDR2 are SGHRS and YFSETQ. V was pared by 0 bases and J by 3 bases, with 2 bases of the junction left unmatched. There are 15 residues in the CDR3. The CDR3 loop reads CASSLASGRTDTQYF. CDR3 DNA sequence: TGCGCCAGCAGCTTGGCCAGCGGGAGGACAGATACGCAGTATTTT.

The chain combines TRBV11-2 with TRBJ2-1, with TRBD2 matching 8 bases. V shed 5 bases and J 5 bases; nucleotides not matched to a gene: 11. The CDR3 covers 16 residues. Per the germline V gene, CDR1 is SGHAT and CDR2 is FQNNGV. CDR3 sequence: CASSTLTAGAHNEQFF. CDR3 coding DNA: TGTGCCAGCAGCACCTTAACAGCGGGGGCCCACAATGAGCAGTTCTTC.

J is TRBJ2-1 and V is TRBV19; 8 bases fit TRBD1. The CDR3 spans 16 residues. CDR1 LNHDA and CDR2 SQIVND come from the germline V gene (reference sequence). V trimming: 4 bases; J trimming: 10 bases; junction bases outside the gene matches: 15. In DNA form, the CDR3 reads TGTGCCAGTAGTAATGAAGGACAGGGAACAAGCGGCGAGCAGTTCTTC. This encodes CASSNEGQGTSGEQFF.

V and J are TRBV15 and TRBJ1-5; 8 bases are a match to TRBD1. Germline V gives CDR1 LNHNV, CDR2 YYDKDF (reference sequence). The CDR3 runs 15 residues. V gave up 5 bases and J gave up 6 bases; unmatched junction bases: 9. The CDR3 loop is CATSRGTGSSQPQHF. The CDR3 nucleotides are TGTGCCACCAGCCGAGGGACAGGCTCGTCTCAGCCCCAGCATTTT.

The rearrangement uses TRBV9 and TRBJ1-1, with 7 bases that match TRBD1. The V gene's germline CDR1 is SGDLS and CDR2 YYNGEE. V lost 4 bases to trimming and J lost 2 bases; unmatched junction nucleotides: 2. The CDR3 contains 13 residues. The CDR3 loop is CASSRDRNTEAFF. For the CDR3, the DNA is TGTGCCAGCAGCAGGGACAGAAACACTGAAGCTTTCTTT.

The V gene is TRBV6-1, the J gene TRBJ2-7, with TRBD2 matching 7 bases. Germline assignment: CDR1 MNHNS and CDR2 SASEGT. V shed 6 bases and J 5 bases; nucleotides not matched to a gene: 7. This CDR3 comprises 13 residues. In DNA, the CDR3 is TGTGCCAGCAGACCCGGACTAGTCGACGAGCAGTACTTC. This sequence encodes CASRPGLVDEQYF.

The rearrangement links TRBV5-4 to TRBJ2-7; 12 positions match TRBD2. Losses at the gene ends were 4 bases for V and 5 bases for J; bases not matched to a gene: 7. Germline V lookup: CDR1 SGHNT, CDR2 YYREEE (reference sequence). The CDR3 has 15 amino acids. The CDR3 region has the DNA TGTGCCAGCAGCGAACGGACTAGCGGGGCCGACGAGCAGTACTTC. Encoded protein: CASSERTSGADEQYF.

The J gene is TRBJ1-1, the V gene TRBV14, with 9 bases identical to TRBD1. Germline V gene sequence: CDR1 SGHDN, CDR2 FVKESK. This CDR3 is 14 amino acids long. Trimming removed 4 bases from V and 5 bases from J; junction bases left unmatched: 5. CDR3 region: CASSLRTGDTEAFF. CDR3 nucleotides: TGTGCCAGCAGCCTTCGGACAGGGGATACTGAAGCTTTCTTT. The full variable domain, completed using reference TRBV14 and TRBJ1-1, is EAGVTQFPSHSVIEKGQTVTLRCDPISGHDNLYWYRRVMGKEIKFLLHFVKESKQDESGMPNNRFLAERTGGTYSTLKVQPAELEDSGVYFCASSLRTGDTEAFFGQGTRLTVV.

This clone showed up just a few times. The genes are TRBV15 and TRBJ2-5; the D is unclear. CDR1 and CDR2 (germline): LNHNV, YYDKDF (reference sequence). This CDR3 has 14 amino acids. The V end lost 1 base, the J end lost 1 base, and 7 bases lay between the germline ends. The CDR3 spells CATSRGSGQETQYF. The CDR3 coding sequence is TGTGCCACCAGCAGAGGTTCCGGCCAAGAGACCCAGTACTTC.

About this clone: Relative to the germline gene, one junction end is altered; a read error may explain this. The gene calls are TRBV7-9 and TRBJ1-2; D call uncertain. Looked up from germline, CDR1 is SEHNR and CDR2 is FQNEAQ (reference sequence). The CDR3 is made up of 13 amino acids. This CDR3 is CSSSSTDGGGYTF. CDR3 DNA sequence: TGTTCCAGCAGCTCCACGGACGGAGGGGGCTACACCTTC.

This chain links TRBV6-5 with TRBJ2-3; D might be TRBD1 (5 bases). V lost 2 bases and J lost 5, with 11 bases in between. Germline V gene lookup returns CDR1 MNHEY and CDR2 SVGAGI. The CDR3 totals 14 residues. CDR3 loop: CASSYSRGGDTQYF. The CDR3 DNA reads TGTGCCAGCAGTTACAGTAGGGGCGGAGATACGCAGTATTTT.

This clone was seen a handful of times. The chain uses TRBV6-5 and TRBJ1-2, with 8 bases that match TRBD1. V was pared by 2 bases and J by 1 base, with 3 bases of the junction left unmatched. This CDR3 is built from 15 residues. Germline-derived CDR1 and CDR2 are MNHEY and SVGAGI. CDR3 bases: TGTGCCAGCAGTTACCGGGACAGGATTAACTATGGCTACACCTTC. Amino acid sequence: CASSYRDRINYGYTF.

The J gene is TRBJ2-2, the V gene TRBV6-5; tentative D call: TRBD2 (5 bases). Per germline, CDR1 MNHEY and CDR2 SVGAGI. The CDR3 runs 13 residues. V was shortened by 6 bases and J by 4 bases, with 9 bases between the two germline ends. CDR3 in DNA: TGTGCCAGCAGAAGGGAGAGCACCGGGGAGCTGTTTTTT. Protein: CASRRESTGELFF.

The rearrangement uses TRBV7-8 and TRBJ2-3; D is perhaps TRBD2 (6 bases). CDR1 SGHVS and CDR2 FQNEAQ come from the germline V gene. This CDR3 comprises 15 residues. Trimming stripped 2 bases from V and 2 bases from J, with 11 bases between. The CDR3 region has the DNA TGTGCCAGCAGCTTAAGTCGGGGGATCACAGATACGCAGTATTTT. Its protein is CASSLSRGITDTQYF.

The chain carries TRBV7-9 and TRBJ1-1, with a possible D match to TRBD1 (5 bases). In germline, CDR1 is SEHNR, CDR2 FQNEAQ (reference sequence). Trimming pared 5 bases from V and 5 bases from J, leaving 18 bases between. The CDR3 contains 15 residues. The CDR3 here is CASSRGVQGGTEAFF. In DNA form, the CDR3 reads TGTGCCAGCAGCCGCGGTGTCCAGGGAGGAACTGAAGCTTTCTTT. Full variable domain (remainder filled in from reference TRBV7-9 and TRBJ1-1): DTGVSQNPRHKITKRGQNVTFRCDPISEHNRLYWYRQTLGQGPEFLTYFQNEAQLEKSRLLSDRFSAERPKGSFSTLEIQRTEQGDSAMYLCASSRGVQGGTEAFFGQGTRLTVV.

The gene calls are TRBV14 and TRBJ1-3; 8 bases are shared with TRBD1. The junction had 6 bases not matched to a gene; V was cut back by 5 bases and J by 0 bases. The CDR3 totals 16 residues. Looked up from germline, CDR1 is SGHDN and CDR2 is FVKESK. The CDR3 is CASSYNRGFSGNTIYF. CDR3 DNA: TGTGCCAGCAGCTACAACAGGGGGTTCTCTGGAAACACCATATATTTT.

The chain uses TRBV7-3 and TRBJ2-1; D is possibly TRBD1 (5 bases). This CDR3 region has 12 residues. Germline V gene sequence: CDR1 SGHTA, CDR2 FQGTGA. Between the trimmed V and J ends, which lost 6 bases and 6 bases, there was a span of 9 bases. The CDR3 DNA reads TGTGCCAGCAGTTCAGGGTCCAATGAGCAGTTCTTC. Its protein is CASSSGSNEQFF.

This sequence joins TRBV4-1 and TRBJ2-7, with TRBD2 matching over 11 bases. The CDR3 is made up of 17 amino acids. J gave up 4 bases and V 1 base, and 9 bases lay outside the gene matches. The germline V gene encodes CDR1 MGHRA and CDR2 YSYEKL. CDR3 sequence: CASSQASLAGGGYEQYF. The CDR3 bases are TGCGCCAGCAGCCAAGCTTCTCTAGCGGGAGGTGGGTACGAGCAGTACTTC.

The chain is built from TRBV10-3 and TRBJ1-4; D is uncertain. Germline V gene lookup returns CDR1 ENHRY and CDR2 SYGVKD. V was cut by 6 bases and J by 7 bases, with 18 bases left in between. The CDR3 runs to 15 residues. The CDR3 loop reads CAIRPSEETGEKLFF. The DNA of the CDR3 is TGTGCCATCAGGCCCTCCGAGGAGACGGGTGAAAAACTGTTTTTT.

The rearrangement joins TRBV27 to TRBJ2-1; 7 bases align to TRBD1. This CDR3 spans 13 amino acids. The junction had 4 bases not matched to a gene; V was cut back by 5 bases and J by 6 bases. CDR1 is MNHEY and CDR2 is SMNVEV in the germline V gene (reference sequence). CDR3 bases: TGTGCCAGCAGTAGACAGGGAGTCAATGAGCAGTTCTTC. The encoded protein is CASSRQGVNEQFF.

A single count supports this clone. The rearrangement joins TRBV29-1 to TRBJ2-1, with 9 positions matching TRBD2. The CDR3 loop spans 15 amino acids. V trimming: 7 bases; J trimming: 1 base; junction bases outside the gene matches: 8. From germline, CDR1 is SQVTM and CDR2 ANQGSEA. Written as DNA, the CDR3 is TGCAGCGGAGAAGGCGGGAGGGAGTCCTACAATGAGCAGTTCTTC. This sequence encodes CSGEGGRESYNEQFF.

The J gene is TRBJ2-7, the V gene TRBV2; 10 bases fit TRBD2. Germline trimming cut 8 bases from V and 9 bases from J; bases unmatched to any gene: 10. Germline CDR1 and CDR2: SNHLY and FYNNEI. CDR3 length: 13 amino acids. The DNA of the CDR3 is TGTGCCAGCGAGGCTAGCGGGAGAGGCCCGCAGTACTTC. It encodes CASEASGRGPQYF.

Worth noting for this clone: The same CDR3 arises from other DNA sequences in this sample as well. The chain combines TRBV5-8 with TRBJ2-3, with 7 nucleotides matching TRBD1. Germline values: CDR1 SGHTS, CDR2 YDEGEE. The CDR3 runs to 14 residues. The V and J ends lost 7 bases and 1 base, in that order; junction bases with no gene match: 6. Here the CDR3 reads CASLKDRGTDTQYF. The DNA for the CDR3 is TGTGCCAGCTTGAAAGACAGGGGCACAGATACGCAGTATTTT. The full variable domain, its missing parts supplied by reference TRBV5-8 and TRBJ2-3, is EAGVTQSPTHLIKTRGQQATLRCSPISGHTSVYWYQQALGLGLQFLLWYDEGEERNRGNFPPRFSGRQFPNYSSELNVNALELEDSALYLCASLKDRGTDTQYFGPGTRLTVL.

The chain joins TRBV11-3 to TRBJ2-2; 7 bases map to TRBD2. The CDR3 covers 17 residues. Per germline, CDR1 SGHNT and CDR2 YENEEA. Trimming took 2 bases from V and 5 from J; bases not matched to a gene: 11. CDR3 coding DNA: TGTGCCAGCAGCTTAAACTTAGGCGGGGGTCGAACCGGGGAGCTGTTTTTT. It is translated as CASSLNLGGGRTGELFF. The entire variable domain, with the rest obtained from reference TRBV11-3 and TRBJ2-2, is as follows: EAGVVQSPRYKIIEKKQPVAFWCNPISGHNTLYWYLQNLGQGPELLIRYENEEAVDDSQLPKDRFSAERLKGVDSTLKIQPAELGDSAVYLCASSLNLGGGRTGELFFGEGSRLTVL.

V is TRBV7-2 and J is TRBJ1-4; the match to TRBD1 covers 8 bases. Germline V gives CDR1 SGHTA, CDR2 FQGNSA. Unmatched junction bases numbered 5, after V lost 3 bases and J lost 8 bases. This CDR3 is built from 14 residues. For the CDR3, the DNA is TGTGCCAGCAGCTTCGACAGGGGTAGGGAAAAACTGTTTTTT. As protein: CASSFDRGREKLFF.

This clone was found once. The rearrangement links TRBV4-1 to TRBJ1-6, with D possibly TRBD1 on 6 matching bases. Germline-derived CDR1 and CDR2 are MGHRA and YSYEKL. This CDR3 comprises 15 residues. V was cut by 4 bases and J by 10 bases, with 17 bases left in between. CDR3 region: CASSLLWGGGSPLHF. CDR3 bases: TGCGCCAGCAGCCTTTTGTGGGGGGGCGGGTCACCCCTCCACTTT.